This T cell receptor (beta chain) derives from a study of blood T cell repertoires in COVID-19. Turning to the study itself: Sites across the United States, Italy and Spain contributed samples from acute and convalescent COVID-19. Sources were T cells, B-cell-depleted T cells, or PBMCs; the material itself was cDNA or gDNA.

The CDR3 runs 13 residues. The germline CDR1 and CDR2 sequences are SQVTM and ANQGSEA. Trimming cost V 0 bases and J 9 bases, with 12 bases left between them. Method: immunoSEQ multiplex PCR; TCRdb's copy keeps in-frame clones and lacks some. The profile shows around 220,000 clones, around 86% of them singletons. Seattle enrolled patients during active infection and tracked them longitudinally. The receptor was isolated from a woman in her forties or fifties with COVID-19, enrolled during active disease. The sequencing sample was made of peripheral blood. The rearrangement links TRBV29-1 to TRBJ2-4; a possible D gene is TRBD1 (6 bases). The CDR3 spells CSVEELAGAIQYF. CDR3 DNA: TGCAGCGTTGAAGAGTTGGCAGGGGCCATTCAGTACTTC.